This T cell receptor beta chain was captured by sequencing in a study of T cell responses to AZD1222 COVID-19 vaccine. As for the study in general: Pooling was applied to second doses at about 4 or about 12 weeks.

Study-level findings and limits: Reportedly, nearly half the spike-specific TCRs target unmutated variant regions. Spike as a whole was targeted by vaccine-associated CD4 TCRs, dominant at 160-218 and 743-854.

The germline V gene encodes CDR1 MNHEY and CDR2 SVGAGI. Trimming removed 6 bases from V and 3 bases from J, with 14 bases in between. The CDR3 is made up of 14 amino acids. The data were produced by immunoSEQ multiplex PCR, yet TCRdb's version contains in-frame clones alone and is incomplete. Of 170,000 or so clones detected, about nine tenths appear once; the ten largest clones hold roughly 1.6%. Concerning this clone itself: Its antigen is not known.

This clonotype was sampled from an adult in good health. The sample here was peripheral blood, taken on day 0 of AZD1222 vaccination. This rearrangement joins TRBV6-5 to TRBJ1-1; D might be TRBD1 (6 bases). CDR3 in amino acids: CASSPGQFYTEAFF. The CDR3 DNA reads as TGTGCCAGCAGCCCCGGACAGTTTTACACTGAAGCTTTCTTT.